This T cell receptor (beta chain) was profiled in a study of cytomegalovirus exposure and HLA in healthy donors (dated by TCRdb to about 2017). With respect to the entire study: According to an earlier analysis of around 600 of the donors, some 170 million T cells yielded over 100 million unique TCR beta sequences and 250 to 350 Gb of sequence data. Rather than drawing on any new phenotypic data, the later analysis identified candidate immune exposures from TCR beta sequences and the way those sequences occurred across donors. Because of strong linkage in the cohort, five DR-DQ haplotypes were treated as single units for association and clustering. Every repertoire in the discovery cohort had been generated on one and the same sequencing platform. An early release that covered several hundred HLA-typed donors contained approximately 290 gigabases of sequencing data and about 84 million unique TCR sequences. The study profiled the T cell repertoires of 666 subjects by immunosequencing and related them to cytomegalovirus serostatus. Of the roughly 400 genotyped donors, 81% fell in the genetic ancestry cluster associated with self-reported Caucasian donors. The study combined high-throughput TCR immunosequencing, statistical association of individual TCRs with disease status, and machine learning to predict cytomegalovirus infection status. Typing coverage differed by locus: A, B, C, DRB1 and DQB1 were typed in about 620-630 donors, DQA1 in 522, DPA1 in around 610, and DPB1 in roughly 470. Donor age, sex, ethnicity and CMV serostatus were compiled together with the repertoire data. In a later analysis, previously published TCR beta repertoires from roughly 710 donors were re-analyzed and high-resolution HLA genotyping was added so that TCR occurrence patterns could be studied. An earlier analysis of around 580 of the donors used high-throughput TCR beta sequencing to judge whether each TCR beta V gene segment behaved as functional or pseudogenic. Among some 400 genotyped donors of the cohort, an average of around 240,000 unique TCR beta nucleotide sequences were sequenced per donor, around 20% of them non-productive. In addition to the first cohort of 650 to 800 subjects, a separate validation cohort of 130 or so different subjects was used. In a later genetic analysis, genome-wide SNP genotypes for about 55% of the roughly 700 donors were used, and that subset was treated as a discovery cohort. HLA typing covered class I and class II loci at four-digit resolution. The study aimed to test whether cataloging public T cell receptors could reveal signatures of past pathogen exposure. Summary of the overall study and its limitations: Three of the identified cytomegalovirus-associated TCR beta chains were confirmed in vitro to be specific for cytomegalovirus antigens. The only immune exposure information available for the cohort was CMV serostatus. In both the original and validation cohorts, the classifier was reported to diagnose cytomegalovirus status with high specificity and sensitivity. V-gene and J-gene trimming of TCR beta chains was associated with a missense DCLRE1C variant in a later genetic analysis, and the association was replicated in an independent cohort. In a later analysis, most CMV-associated TCR beta chains were found to appear HLA-restricted, with HLA associations seemingly driven largely by CMV exposure. Around 16 rarely observed V segments, including chromosome 9 orphons, were excluded from the earlier analysis of just under 600 of the donors because counts were too low. In a later analysis, some 18,000 TCR beta sequences were associated with specific HLA alleles at a false discovery rate of 0.05. Only TCR beta chains were sequenced in this cohort, and the absence of alpha or paired-chain data limited detectable features. When HLA alleles, especially DR and DQ, strongly co-occurred, attributing TCR associations to individual alleles was difficult. Compared with the approximately 670-donor mean, donors in an Asian-associated ancestry cluster had fewer N-insertions in productive TCRs, according to a later genetic analysis. A further reported finding was that TCR beta sequences accurately predicted the HLA-A and HLA-B alleles for most subjects in the first cohort. According to a later analysis, TCR association rates differed among HLA loci, with DRB1 alleles showing the most associated TCRs and HLA-C alleles showing the fewest. The study gave a list of 150 to 200 TCR beta chains associated with cytomegalovirus. An earlier analysis of approximately 530 of the donors showed that most TCR beta V segments appeared in productive rearrangements either about 87% or about 30% of the time, which broadly matched IMGT annotations. The authors suggested that the approach could potentially be generalized to other disease states and immunological phenotypes. Linkage disequilibrium might explain the correlated functional status among segregating V segments, but an unknown experimental factor could not be ruled out. In a later analysis, HLA-associated TCR beta chains showed more clonal expansion and lower generation probabilities than non-associated chains that were equally common. According to a later analysis, parvovirus B19, influenza, CMV and Epstein-Barr virus appeared linked to several top co-occurrence clusters. HLA typing was unavailable for some donors at each locus, so association tests used only the typed subset. Some IMGT-functional V segments, including TRBV6-2 and TRBV6-3, could not be told apart with the 87-base-pair reads, so those segments were excluded. While some public TCRs were present in many individuals, most TCR sequences turned up only very rarely across donors. The sequencing pipeline was judged likely to have produced a cluster of highly shared sequence variants as a technical artifact. Presence/absence analyses assumed roughly uniform sequencing depth across donors, an assumption that may not hold.

This clone was detected only a few times. Which antigen it targets is not known. Qualities for individual bases were not recorded, and no much larger clone is one base off. The cohort comprised 670 or so healthy bone marrow donors. All cohort members were sampled while nominally healthy, although unrecorded immune exposures were likely present. The donor tested CMV seronegative and was one of the 352 seronegative cohort members. Every donor gave a peripheral blood sample, and the peripheral blood mononuclear cells from that sample were used for TCR beta sequencing. The Qiagen DNeasy Blood Extraction Kit was used to extract genomic DNA from the blood cell samples. The CDR3 covers 15 residues, taking in both the cysteine and the phenylalanine. This entry keeps only the CDR3 DNA: 45 bases, framed from base 1. V is pared back by 5 bases and J by 3 bases, with 13 bases lying between the germline termini. Taken from the germline V gene, the CDR1 and CDR2 loops are MNHEY and SVGAGI.

Receptors were amplified or captured by the immunoSEQ multiplex PCR assay. A mixture of 60 forward primers for TCR Vbeta segments and 13 reverse primers for TCR Jbeta segments was used in the multiplex PCR. The CDR3 region of rearranged TCR beta genes was amplified from genomic DNA by a multiplex PCR assay. On the Illumina HiSeq System, the amplified TCR beta libraries were sequenced as 87-base-pair reads. The source study handled its data this way. A later analysis counted about 76 million unique TCR beta chains across the 670 or so repertoires, and around 9.9 million of these chains were shared by at least two donors. To remove PCR and sequencing errors, raw reads were error-corrected and collapsed into unique sequences using a nearest-neighbor algorithm that merged closely related sequences. To assign V, D and J gene segments, CDR3 sequences were aligned to IMGT reference sequences. For a sequence to be retained, at least a six-nucleotide match to both a V gene segment and a J gene segment was required. Rearrangements were called productive when the CDR3 lacked stop codons and stayed in frame with V and J; all others were non-productive. CDR3 was defined according to IMGT convention as the region running from the second conserved V-encoded cysteine to the conserved J-encoded phenylalanine. The earlier analysis of roughly 590 of the donors excluded any sequence lacking an unambiguous match to a single V gene segment. In an earlier analysis of approximately 590 of the donors, V segments were called functional above 56.7% productive rearrangements and were called segregating when the between-donor standard deviation exceeded 5%. A statistical classification framework was built to diagnose cytomegalovirus status from the catalog of TCR beta chain sequences. A later analysis assigned V and J genes by comparing TCR nucleotide sequences with IMGT/GENE-DB human TR gene sequences. In a later analysis, CDR3 sequences and most-parsimonious VDJ recombination scenarios were assigned using the TCRdist pipeline. In a later analysis, each TCR beta chain was defined by its CDR3 amino acid sequence together with its V-gene family, and reads without a unique V-gene family were excluded. In a later analysis, around 600 highly shared, low-generation-probability nucleotide sequences were removed to address suspected cross-contamination and a sequencing artifact. A later analysis calculated a clonal expansion index for each public chain from normalized within-repertoire ranks of inferred template counts. In a later analysis, generation probabilities were computed with a VDJ recombination model fitted to out-of-frame rearrangements, and the resulting probabilities were checked against IGoR. In a later analysis, hypergeometric tests were used to score TCR-TCR, TCR-HLA and TCR-CMV co-occurrence, with a repertoire-size bias correction applied to TCR pairs. To estimate false discovery rates, a later analysis permuted the HLA or CMV assignments 20 times. In a later analysis, co-occurring TCRs were grouped using DBSCAN, and TCRdist sequence similarity was added for clustering within HLA-allele-positive subsets. Repertoires with fewer than 30,000 or more than 120,000 public chains, plus five repertoires with anomalous nucleotide sharing, were excluded from co-occurrence clustering. TCRdb retrieved this table from immuneACCESS and kept in-frame rearrangements only. Not all clones are present; in checked studies, unresolved V genes account for under half, and no reason is known for the remainder. V and J calls and clone size are those listed in that table; D and trimming were worked out from the DNA. Present in this sample are roughly 140,000 clones, about four fifths of which were seen just once. Roughly 2% of the sample goes to the ten largest clones.

Sequencing used PBMCs. The sequence is built from TRBV6-5 and TRBJ2-2; TRBD2 is a possible D gene, resting on 6 matching bases. This sequence originates from a man aged 25 to 40 in good health and CMV-seronegative. The DNA reads as follows: TGTGCCAGCAGTGTTAGCGGTGATTACACCGGGGAGCTGTTTTTT. Translation gives CASSVSGDYTGELFF.